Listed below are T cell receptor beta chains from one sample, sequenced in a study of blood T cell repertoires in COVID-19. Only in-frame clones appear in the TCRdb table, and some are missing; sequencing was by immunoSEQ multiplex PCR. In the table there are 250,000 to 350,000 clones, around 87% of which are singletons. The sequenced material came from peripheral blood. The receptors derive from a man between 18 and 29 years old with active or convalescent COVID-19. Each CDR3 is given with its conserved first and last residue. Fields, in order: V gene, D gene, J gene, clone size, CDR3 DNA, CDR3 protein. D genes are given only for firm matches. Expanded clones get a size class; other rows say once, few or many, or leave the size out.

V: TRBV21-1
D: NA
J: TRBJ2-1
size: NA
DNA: TGTGCCAGCAGCTCAAACCCGACCCGTCTACCGAAGAGGTACAATGAGCAGTTCTTC
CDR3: CASSSNPTRLPKRYNEQFF

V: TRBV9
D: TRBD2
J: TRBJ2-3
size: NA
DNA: TGTGCCAGCAGCGTAGAGTCAAGGGGGAAGGGACTAGCGGCCCCAGATACGCAGTATTTT
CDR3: CASSVESRGKGLAAPDTQYF

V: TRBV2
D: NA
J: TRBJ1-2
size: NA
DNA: TGTGCCAGCAGTGACCTGACAGGTGTCTATGGCTACACCTTC
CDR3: CASSDLTGVYGYTF

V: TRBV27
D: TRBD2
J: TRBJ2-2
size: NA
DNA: TGTGCCAGCAGCCTGCTCAGCGGGAGGGCGATCACCGGGGAGCTGTTTTTT
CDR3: CASSLLSGRAITGELFF

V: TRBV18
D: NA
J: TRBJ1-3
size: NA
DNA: TGTGCCAGCTCACCGGATACAGGGTTTTCTGGAAACACCATATATTTT
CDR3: CASSPDTGFSGNTIYF

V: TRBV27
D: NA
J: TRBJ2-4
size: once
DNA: TGTGCCAGCAGTGAACGGGCCAAAAACATTCAGTACTTC
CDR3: CASSERAKNIQYF

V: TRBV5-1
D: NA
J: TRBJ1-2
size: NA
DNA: TGCGCCAGCAGCTTACAGGGAAGACAACGCGGCTACACCTTC
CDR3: CASSLQGRQRGYTF

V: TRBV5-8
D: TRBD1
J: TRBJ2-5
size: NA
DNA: TGTGCCAGCAGCCCGGCCTGGACAGGGTTGGAGACCCAGTACTTC
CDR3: CASSPAWTGLETQYF

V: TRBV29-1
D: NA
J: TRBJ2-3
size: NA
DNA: TGCAGCGTTGAAACTTTAACAGATACGCAGTATTTT
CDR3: CSVETLTDTQYF

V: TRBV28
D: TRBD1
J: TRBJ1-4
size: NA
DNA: TGTGCCAGCAGTCCTCCAGGGGGTGCTAATGAAAAACTGTTTTTT
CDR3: CASSPPGGANEKLFF

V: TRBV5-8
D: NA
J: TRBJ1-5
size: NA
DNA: TGTGCCAGCAGCTTGGGGGGCCGAAATCAGCCCCAGCATTTT
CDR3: CASSLGGRNQPQHF

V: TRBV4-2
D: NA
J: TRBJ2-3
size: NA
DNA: TGTGCCAGCGGTGCGGGGTACACAGATACGCAGTATTTT
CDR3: CASGAGYTDTQYF

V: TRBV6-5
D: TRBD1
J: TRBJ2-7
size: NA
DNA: TGTGCCAGCAGTCCCAGGACAGGGGGCACGGACGAGCAGTACTTC
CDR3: CASSPRTGGTDEQYF

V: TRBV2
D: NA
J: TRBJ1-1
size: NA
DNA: TGTGCCAGCAGCGTTGACACGAACACTGAAGCTTTCTTT
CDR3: CASSVDTNTEAFF

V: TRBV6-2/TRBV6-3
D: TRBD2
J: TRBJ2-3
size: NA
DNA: TGTGCCAGCAGTTCGAGCGGGGGCCCCACAGATACGCAGTATTTT
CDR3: CASSSSGGPTDTQYF

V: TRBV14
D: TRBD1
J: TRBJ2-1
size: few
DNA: TGTGCCAGCAGCCAATTTCCAGGACAGGGGGCTCTAAATGAGCAGTTCTTC
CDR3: CASSQFPGQGALNEQFF

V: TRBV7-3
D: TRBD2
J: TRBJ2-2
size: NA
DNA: TGTGCCAGCTCCCCTAGCGGGGTTGGTACCGGGGAGCTGTTTTTT
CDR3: CASSPSGVGTGELFF

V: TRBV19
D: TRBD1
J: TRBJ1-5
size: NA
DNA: TGTGCCACCACGGACAGGGGGCTATCGAGTGAGGATCAGCCCCAGCATTTT
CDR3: CATTDRGLSSEDQPQHF

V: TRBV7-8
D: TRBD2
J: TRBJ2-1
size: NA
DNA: TGTGCCAGCAGCCGTGACCCTAGCGGGATATCCTACAATGAGCAGTTCTTC
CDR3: CASSRDPSGISYNEQFF

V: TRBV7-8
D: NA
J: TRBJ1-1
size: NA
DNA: TGTGCCAGCATAGTAGGGGCAGGGGTTATGAACACTGAAGCTTTCTTT
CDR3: CASIVGAGVMNTEAFF

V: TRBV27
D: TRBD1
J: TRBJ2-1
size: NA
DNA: TGTGCCAGCAGTTTATTTGAAGGGGGCGGGAATGAGCAGTTCTTC
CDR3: CASSLFEGGGNEQFF

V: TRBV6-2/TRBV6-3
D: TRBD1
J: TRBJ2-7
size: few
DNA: TGTGCCAGCAGTTACTCGGGGGACAGCTCCTACGAGCAGTACTTC
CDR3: CASSYSGDSSYEQYF

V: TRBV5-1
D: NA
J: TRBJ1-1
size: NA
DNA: TGCGCCAGCAGCTCTTCAGGGGTCACTGAAGCTTTCTTT
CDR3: CASSSSGVTEAFF

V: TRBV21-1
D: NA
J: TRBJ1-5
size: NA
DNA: TGTGCCAGCAGCAAACCCGAAAGGAGGCGATTGCAGCCCCAGCATTTT
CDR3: CASSKPERRRLQPQHF

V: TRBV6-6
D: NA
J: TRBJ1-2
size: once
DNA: TGTGCCAGCACCCCGAGCCCCGGGGATGGCTACACCTTC
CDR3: CASTPSPGDGYTF

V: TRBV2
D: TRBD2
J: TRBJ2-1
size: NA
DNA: TGTGCCAGCAGTGAAGCAGCAGGGACTAGCGGGTTCAATGAGCAGTTCTTC
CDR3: CASSEAAGTSGFNEQFF

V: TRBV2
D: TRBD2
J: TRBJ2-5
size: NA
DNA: TGTGCCAGCAGACAACGACTAGCGGGGGAAGAGACCCAGTACTTC
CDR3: CASRQRLAGEETQYF

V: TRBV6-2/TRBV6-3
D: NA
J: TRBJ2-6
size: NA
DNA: TGTGCCAGCAACCCAGAGCTCTCTGGGGCCAACGTCCTGACTTTC
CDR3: CASNPELSGANVLTF

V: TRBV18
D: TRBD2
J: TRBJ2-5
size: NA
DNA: TGTGCCAGCTCACCTCTAGCGGGGGAAGAGACCCAGTACTTC
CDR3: CASSPLAGEETQYF

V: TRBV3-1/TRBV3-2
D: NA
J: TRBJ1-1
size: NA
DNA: TGTGCCAGCAGCCAAGGAGCCTACACTGAAGCTTTCTTT
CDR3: CASSQGAYTEAFF

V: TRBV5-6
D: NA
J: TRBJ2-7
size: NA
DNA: TGTGCCAGCAGCTTGGAAGGGAGCCCTGGCTACGAGCAGTACTTC
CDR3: CASSLEGSPGYEQYF

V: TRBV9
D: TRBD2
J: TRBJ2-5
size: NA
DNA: TGTGCCAGCAGCGTAGGCGGTAGCGGGAGTTTGGAGACCCAGTACTTC
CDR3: CASSVGGSGSLETQYF

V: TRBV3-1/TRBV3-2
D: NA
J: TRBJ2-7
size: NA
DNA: TGTGCCAGCAGCCAATATGCCCGGTTTGGGCTTTCCTACGAGCAGTACTTC
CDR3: CASSQYARFGLSYEQYF

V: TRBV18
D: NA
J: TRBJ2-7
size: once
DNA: TGTGCCAGCTCAATGAGGTCCCGCGAGCAGTACTTC
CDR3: CASSMRSREQYF

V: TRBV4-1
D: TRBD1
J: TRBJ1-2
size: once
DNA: TGCGCCAGCAGCCCAGGGACAGGAGGGCCAAACTATGGCTACACCTTC
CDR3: CASSPGTGGPNYGYTF

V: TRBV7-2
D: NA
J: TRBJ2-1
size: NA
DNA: TGTGCCAGCAGCTTTCGGAGAAGCGTAATTAATGAGCAGTTCTTC
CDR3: CASSFRRSVINEQFF

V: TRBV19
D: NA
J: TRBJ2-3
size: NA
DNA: TGTGCCAGTAGTATCGGGTCAGCGCAGTATTTT
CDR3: CASSIGSAQYF

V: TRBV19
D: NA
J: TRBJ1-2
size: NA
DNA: TGTGCCAGTACCCACGGGGAGGGTAGACCTAACTATGGCTACACCTTC
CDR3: CASTHGEGRPNYGYTF

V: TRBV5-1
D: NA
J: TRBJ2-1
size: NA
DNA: TGCGCCAGCAGCCGGAGGGGAGATTACAATGAGCAGTTCTTC
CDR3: CASSRRGDYNEQFF

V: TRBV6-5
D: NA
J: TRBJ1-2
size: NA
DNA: TGTGCCAGCAGTTACAAGGGACAACCTTCATATGGCTACACCTTC
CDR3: CASSYKGQPSYGYTF

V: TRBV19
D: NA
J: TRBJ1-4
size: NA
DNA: TGTGCCAGTAGTATCATCTTTCAGGGTTTTAATGAAAAACTGTTTTTT
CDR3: CASSIIFQGFNEKLFF